The clone carrying this TCR beta chain was seen at least ten times. The V gene end was trimmed by 8 bases and the J gene end by 5 bases; junction bases not matched to a gene: 4. Per germline, CDR1 LGHNT and CDR2 FRNRAP. The CDR3 loop spans 12 amino acids. Libraries of TCR beta came from iRepertoire HTBI primers plus Arm-PCR of CDR3 regions. MiXCR, applied by TCRdb to the multiplex PCR reads, yields one record per CDR3 protein. The sample yields 550,000 to 700,000 distinct CDR3 sequences, about 16% seen once. These data originate in a study of regulatory T cells in long-lasting Graves disease. Time point noted: newly diagnosed GD, antithyroid drugs for less than 3 months. There was RNA extracted from PBMCs, and the TCR library was made from it. Patients all came to the study from an endocrinology department in Xi'an, China. This sample also belongs to another study, concerning T cells in Graves' hyperthyroidism and ophthalmopathy.

This TCR was recovered from a man aged 18 to 29 with Graves disease. This chain links TRBV12-5 with TRBJ2-5; the match to TRBD2 covers 8 bases. Here the sequenced sample was peripheral blood mononuclear cells (PBMCs), taken at new diagnosis, from a patient treated with antithyroid drugs. The CDR3 nucleotides are TGTGCTAGTAGCGGGAGTGCGGAGACCCAGTACTTC. Translating it yields CASSGSAETQYF. The full variable domain, rest sourced from reference TRBV12-5 and TRBJ2-5, is DARVTQTPRHKVTEMGQEVTMRCQPILGHNTVFWYRQTMMQGLELLAYFRNRAPLDDSGMPKDRFSAEMPDATLATLKIQPSEPRDSAVYFCASSGSAETQYFGPGTRLLVL.